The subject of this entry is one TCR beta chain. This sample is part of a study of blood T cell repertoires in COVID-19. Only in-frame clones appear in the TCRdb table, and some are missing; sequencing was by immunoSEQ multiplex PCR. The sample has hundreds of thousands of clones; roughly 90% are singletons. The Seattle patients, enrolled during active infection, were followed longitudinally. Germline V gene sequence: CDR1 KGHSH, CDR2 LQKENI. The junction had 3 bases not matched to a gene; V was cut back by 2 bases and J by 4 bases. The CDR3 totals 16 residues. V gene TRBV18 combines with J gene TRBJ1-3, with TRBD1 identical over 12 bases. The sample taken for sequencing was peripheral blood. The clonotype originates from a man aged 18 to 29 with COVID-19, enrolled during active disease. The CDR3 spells CASSPGDRGPGNTIYF. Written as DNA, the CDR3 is TGTGCCAGCTCACCAGGGGACAGGGGGCCCGGAAACACCATATATTTT.